These 13 T cell receptor beta chains were sequenced from one sample in a study of memory CD4+ T cells and cytomegalovirus serostatus (dated by TCRdb to between 2018 and 2020). The library was produced with the immunoSEQ multiplex PCR assay. TCRdb obtained this table from immuneACCESS and retained in-frame rearrangements with V and J assigned. These tables miss some clones; where compared with another copy, unresolved V genes account for less than half of the shortfall, and the remainder is unexplained. A total of under 35,000 clones appear in this sample, around 76% of them only once. The ten largest clones represent 0.63% of the sample. Single viable CD3+CD4+CD8-CD45RO+ cells were sorted as memory CD4+ T cells on a FACSAria II. Sequenced: memory CD4+ T cells from blood. The receptors stem from an adult in good health and CMV-seronegative. Some clones in this sample may be carry-over from other donors' samples.

The chain carries TRBV29-1 and TRBJ1-2; D call uncertain. The CDR3 runs to 11 residues. V was shortened by 0 bases and J by 7 bases, with 6 bases between the two germline ends. From germline, CDR1 is SQVTM and CDR2 ANQGSEA. CDR3 in amino acids: CSVEEFSGYTF. The CDR3, as DNA: TGCAGCGTTGAAGAGTTTTCTGGCTACACCTTC.

The chain has TRBV6-1 and TRBJ1-1; 9 bases map to TRBD1. J gave up 5 bases and V 5 bases, and 6 bases lay outside the gene matches. This CDR3 is built from 14 residues. From germline, CDR1 is MNHNS and CDR2 SASEGT. CDR3 in amino acids: CASSRDREKTEAFF. In nucleotides, the CDR3 is TGTGCCAGCAGTAGGGACAGGGAAAAGACTGAAGCTTTCTTT.

The chain is built from TRBV4-3 and TRBJ2-3; D perhaps matches TRBD2 (6 bases). The CDR3 contains 16 residues. CDR1 is LGHNA, CDR2 YSLEER, per germline. Trimming left V 0 bases short and J 0 bases short, with 10 bases between. CDR3 residues: CASSQDLGGSTDTQYF. CDR3 DNA sequence: TGCGCCAGCAGCCAAGATTTGGGGGGAAGCACAGATACGCAGTATTTT.

There are a few counts of this clone. The rearrangement links TRBV30 to TRBJ1-2, with D perhaps matching TRBD1 (6 bases). Germline-derived CDR1 and CDR2 are GTSNPN and SVGIG (reference sequence). With 3 bases removed from V and 2 bases from J, the gap between germline ends came to 13 bases. This CDR3 has 14 residues. CDR3 sequence: CAWSGDRTNYGYTF. The CDR3 DNA is TGTGCCTGGAGCGGAGACAGGACGAACTATGGCTACACCTTC.

V usage is TRBV6-5 and J usage is TRBJ1-4; D is possibly TRBD1 (6 bases). Germline lookup yields CDR1 MNHEY and CDR2 SVGAGI. The CDR3 loop spans 13 amino acids. V was clipped by 5 bases and J by 7 bases, with 11 bases between them. CDR3 nucleotide sequence: TGTGCCAGCAGTATGCAGGGGTTTGAAAAACTGTTTTTT. Translation gives CASSMQGFEKLFF.

The chain has TRBV14 and TRBJ2-1, with TRBD2 as a possible D gene (6 bases). From germline, CDR1 is SGHDN and CDR2 FVKESK. The CDR3 runs to 14 residues. V was shortened by 6 bases and J by 7 bases, with 16 bases between the two germline ends. The chain's CDR3 is CASREAGGWNEQFF. CDR3 bases: TGTGCCAGCAGGGAAGCTGGGGGGTGGAATGAGCAGTTCTTC. The variable domain in full, with the rest retrieved from reference TRBV14 and TRBJ2-1, is EAGVTQFPSHSVIEKGQTVTLRCDPISGHDNLYWYRRVMGKEIKFLLHFVKESKQDESGMPNNRFLAERTGGTYSTLKVQPAELEDSGVYFCASREAGGWNEQFFGPGTRLTVL.

The chain links TRBV19 to TRBJ2-5, with TRBD2 matching over 7 bases. The CDR3 is 14 amino acids. CDR1 is LNHDA, CDR2 SQIVND, per germline (reference sequence). V was pared by 1 base and J by 7 bases, with 6 bases of the junction left unmatched. The CDR3: CASSIVAREGTQYF. The CDR3 DNA is TGTGCCAGTAGTATAGTAGCCAGGGAGGGGACCCAGTACTTC.

This clone was seen once. CDR3 in DNA: TGTGCCAGAAGCCTAACCGGGACTAGCGGGGGGGCCGGGTTCAATGAGCAGTTCTTC. Protein: CARSLTGTSGGAGFNEQFF. This rearrangement joins TRBV5-3 to TRBJ2-1; 16 bases fit TRBD2. TRBV5-3 is flagged as an ORF with uncertain function. The ends lost 4 bases at V and 6 bases at J; junction bases unmatched: 13. CDR3 length: 19 residues.

The chain uses TRBV7-8 and TRBJ2-2; 14 bases fit TRBD2. J lost 6 bases, V lost 6 bases, and 0 bases had no gene match. Germline CDR1 reads SGHVS; CDR2 reads FQNEAQ. There are 14 residues in the CDR3. The CDR3 reads CASRTSGGAGELFF. The CDR3 DNA follows: TGTGCCAGCAGGACTAGCGGGGGGGCCGGGGAGCTGTTTTTT.

The V gene is TRBV10-3, the J gene TRBJ1-1; D is perhaps TRBD1 (5 bases). V was shortened by 10 bases and J by 0 bases, with 18 bases between the two germline ends. The germline V gene has CDR1 ENHRY and CDR2 SYGVKD. This CDR3 has 15 residues. CDR3 amino acids: CATYGQGALNTEAFF. DNA for the CDR3: TGTGCCACCTACGGGCAGGGTGCTCTGAACACTGAAGCTTTCTTT.

J is TRBJ1-1 and V is TRBV29-1; 7 bases are shared with TRBD1. V was clipped by 5 bases and J by 10 bases; unmatched bases: 7. This CDR3 spans 11 amino acids. Germline V gene sequence: CDR1 SQVTM, CDR2 ANQGSEA. In DNA, the CDR3 is TGCAGCGTTTCGAGGGGGCCTAGAGCTTTCTTT. This translates into CSVSRGPRAFF.

The CDR3 region has the DNA TGTGCCATCAGTGAGCCGTCTTCCTATGGCTACACCTTC. Residues: CAISEPSSYGYTF. This chain uses TRBV10-3 with TRBJ1-2; D remains ambiguous. V was cut by 2 bases and J by 4 bases, with 8 bases left in between. The CDR3 consists of 13 residues. Germline V gene sequence: CDR1 ENHRY, CDR2 SYGVKD.

The genes are TRBV25-1 and TRBJ2-7, with TRBD1 as a possible D gene (6 bases). This CDR3 has 14 residues. V was pared by 4 bases and J by 9 bases, with 19 bases between. Germline V gene lookup returns CDR1 MGHDK and CDR2 SYGVNS. CDR3 sequence: CASSGTSSGERQYF. The CDR3 coding sequence is TGTGCCAGCAGTGGGACCTCCTCAGGGGAAAGGCAGTACTTC.